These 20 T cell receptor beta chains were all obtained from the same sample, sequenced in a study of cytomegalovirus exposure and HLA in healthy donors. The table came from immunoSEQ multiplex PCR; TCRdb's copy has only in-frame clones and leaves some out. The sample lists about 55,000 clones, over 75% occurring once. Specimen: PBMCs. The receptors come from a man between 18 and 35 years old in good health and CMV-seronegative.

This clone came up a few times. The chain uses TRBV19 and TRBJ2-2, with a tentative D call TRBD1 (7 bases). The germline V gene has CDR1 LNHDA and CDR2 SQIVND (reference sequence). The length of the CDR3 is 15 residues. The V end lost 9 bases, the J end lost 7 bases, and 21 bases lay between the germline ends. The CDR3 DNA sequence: TGTGCCAGCCGCAAGGACGCAGGGGGGAACGGGGAGCTGTTTTTT. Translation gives CASRKDAGGNGELFF.

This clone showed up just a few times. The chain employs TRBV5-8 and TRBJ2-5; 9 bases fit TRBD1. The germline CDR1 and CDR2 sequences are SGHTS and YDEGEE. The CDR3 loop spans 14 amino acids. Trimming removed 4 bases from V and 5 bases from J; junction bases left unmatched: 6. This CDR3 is CASSLRDREETQYF. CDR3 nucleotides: TGTGCCAGCAGCCTCCGGGACAGGGAGGAGACCCAGTACTTC.

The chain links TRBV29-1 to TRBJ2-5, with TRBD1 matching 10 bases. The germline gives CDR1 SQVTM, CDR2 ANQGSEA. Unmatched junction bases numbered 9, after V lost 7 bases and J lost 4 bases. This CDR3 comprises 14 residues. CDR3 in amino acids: CSALGRDRGETQYF. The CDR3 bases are TGCAGCGCCTTAGGCCGGGACAGGGGAGAGACCCAGTACTTC.

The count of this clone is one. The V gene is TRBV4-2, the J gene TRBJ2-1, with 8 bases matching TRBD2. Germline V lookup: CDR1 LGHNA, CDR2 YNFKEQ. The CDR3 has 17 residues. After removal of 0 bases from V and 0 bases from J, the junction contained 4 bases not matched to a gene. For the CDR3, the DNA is TGTGCCAGCAGCCAAGAGCCTAGCGGGCCCTCCTACAATGAGCAGTTCTTC. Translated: CASSQEPSGPSYNEQFF.

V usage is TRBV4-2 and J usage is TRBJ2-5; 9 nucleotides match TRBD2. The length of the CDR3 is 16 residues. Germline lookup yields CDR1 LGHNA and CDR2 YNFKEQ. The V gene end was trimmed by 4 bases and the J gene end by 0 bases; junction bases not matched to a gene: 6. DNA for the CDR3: TGTGCCAGCAGCCGCGCTAGCGGGACGAACCAAGAGACCCAGTACTTC. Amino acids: CASSRASGTNQETQYF.

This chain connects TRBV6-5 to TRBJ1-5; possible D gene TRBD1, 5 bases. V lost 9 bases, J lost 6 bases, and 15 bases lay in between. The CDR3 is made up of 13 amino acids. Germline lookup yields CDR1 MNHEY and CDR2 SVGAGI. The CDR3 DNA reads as TGTGCCAGTGGTCTGGGGGAGGGTCAGCCCCAGCATTTT. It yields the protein CASGLGEGQPQHF.

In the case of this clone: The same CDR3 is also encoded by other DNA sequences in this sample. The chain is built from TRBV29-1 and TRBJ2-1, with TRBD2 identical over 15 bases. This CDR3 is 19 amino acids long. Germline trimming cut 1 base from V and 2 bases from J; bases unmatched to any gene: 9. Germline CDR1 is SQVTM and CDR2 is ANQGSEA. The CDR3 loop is CSVEAPGLAGGKPYNEQFF. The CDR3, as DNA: TGCAGCGTTGAAGCTCCGGGACTAGCGGGAGGAAAACCCTACAATGAGCAGTTCTTC.

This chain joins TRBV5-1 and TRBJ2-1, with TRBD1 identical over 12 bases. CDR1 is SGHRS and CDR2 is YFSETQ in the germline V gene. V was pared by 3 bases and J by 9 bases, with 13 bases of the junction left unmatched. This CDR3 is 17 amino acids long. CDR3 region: CASSYSPGQGAGGEQFF. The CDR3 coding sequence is TGCGCCAGCAGCTATTCCCCGGGACAGGGGGCAGGCGGTGAGCAGTTCTTC.

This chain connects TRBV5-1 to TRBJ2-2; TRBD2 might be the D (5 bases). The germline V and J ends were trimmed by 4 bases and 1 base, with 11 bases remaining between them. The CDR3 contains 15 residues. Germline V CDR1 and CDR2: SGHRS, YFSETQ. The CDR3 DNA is TGCGCCAGCAGCCCCCAGCGGCAGAACACCGGGGAGCTGTTTTTT. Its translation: CASSPQRQNTGELFF.

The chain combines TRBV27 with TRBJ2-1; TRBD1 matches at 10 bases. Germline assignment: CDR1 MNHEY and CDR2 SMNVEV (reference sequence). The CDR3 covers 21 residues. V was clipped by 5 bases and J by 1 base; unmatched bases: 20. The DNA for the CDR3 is TGTGCCAGCAGTGCCAAGCCGCCGGGACAGGGGATAATCGGGTCCTACAATGAGCAGTTCTTC. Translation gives CASSAKPPGQGIIGSYNEQFF.

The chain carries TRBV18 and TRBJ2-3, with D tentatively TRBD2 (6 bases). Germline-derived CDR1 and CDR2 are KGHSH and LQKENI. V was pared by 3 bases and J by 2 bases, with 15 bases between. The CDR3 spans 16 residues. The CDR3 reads CASSPRDGANTDTQYF. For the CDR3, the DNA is TGTGCCAGCTCACCGCGGGACGGAGCCAACACAGATACGCAGTATTTT.

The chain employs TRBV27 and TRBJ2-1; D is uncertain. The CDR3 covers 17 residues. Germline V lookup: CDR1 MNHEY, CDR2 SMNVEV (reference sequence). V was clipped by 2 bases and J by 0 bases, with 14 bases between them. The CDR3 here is CASSLLAETSSYNEQFF. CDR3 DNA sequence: TGTGCCAGCAGTTTACTTGCGGAGACGAGCTCCTACAATGAGCAGTTCTTC.

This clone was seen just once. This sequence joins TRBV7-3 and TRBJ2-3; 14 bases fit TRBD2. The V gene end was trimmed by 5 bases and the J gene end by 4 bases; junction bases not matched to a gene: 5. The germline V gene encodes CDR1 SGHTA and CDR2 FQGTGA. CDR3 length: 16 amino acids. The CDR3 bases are TGTGCCAGCAGCGGGGGGACTAGCGGGAGCGCAGATACGCAGTATTTT. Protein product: CASSGGTSGSADTQYF.

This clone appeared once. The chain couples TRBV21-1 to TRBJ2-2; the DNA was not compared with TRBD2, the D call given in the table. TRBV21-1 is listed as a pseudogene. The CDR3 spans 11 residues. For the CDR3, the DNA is TGTGCCAGCAGCGACTCCGGGGAGCTGTTTTTT. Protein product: CASSDSGELFF.

The CDR3 sequence is CASSIRLFTSYEQYF. The CDR3 region has the DNA TGTGCCAGTAGTATACGCCTATTTACCTCCTACGAGCAGTACTTC. The chain couples TRBV19 to TRBJ2-7; D is undetermined. Germline lookup yields CDR1 LNHDA and CDR2 SQIVND (reference sequence). With 2 bases removed from V and 0 bases from J, the gap between germline ends came to 11 bases. The CDR3 length is 15 residues. The entire variable domain, with the rest obtained from reference TRBV19 and TRBJ2-7, is as follows: DGGITQSPKYLFRKEGQNVTLSCEQNLNHDAMYWYRQDPGQGLRLIYYSQIVNDFQKGDIAEGYSVSREKKESFPLTVTSAQKNPTAFYLCASSIRLFTSYEQYFGPGTRLTVT.

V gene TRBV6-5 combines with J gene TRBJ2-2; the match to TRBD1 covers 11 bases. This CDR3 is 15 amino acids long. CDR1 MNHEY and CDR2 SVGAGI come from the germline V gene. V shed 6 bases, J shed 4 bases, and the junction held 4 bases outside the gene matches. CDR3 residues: CASRRGQGGTGELFF. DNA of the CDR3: TGTGCCAGCAGACGGGGACAGGGGGGCACCGGGGAGCTGTTTTTT.

The CDR3 bases are TGCAGCGCTCATACAGGGTTGAACACTGAAGCTTTCTTT. Translating it yields CSAHTGLNTEAFF. The chain carries TRBV29-1 and TRBJ1-1; tentative D call: TRBD1 (6 bases). The CDR3 has 13 amino acids. The ends were cut back, 7 bases at V and 0 bases at J, with 12 bases in the middle. Germline V gene data show CDR1 as SQVTM and CDR2 as ANQGSEA.

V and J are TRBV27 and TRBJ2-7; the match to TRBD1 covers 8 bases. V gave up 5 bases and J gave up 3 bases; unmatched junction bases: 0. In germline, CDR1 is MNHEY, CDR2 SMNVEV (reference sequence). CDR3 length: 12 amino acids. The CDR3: CASSGQGYEQYF. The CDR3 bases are TGTGCCAGCAGTGGACAGGGCTACGAGCAGTACTTC.

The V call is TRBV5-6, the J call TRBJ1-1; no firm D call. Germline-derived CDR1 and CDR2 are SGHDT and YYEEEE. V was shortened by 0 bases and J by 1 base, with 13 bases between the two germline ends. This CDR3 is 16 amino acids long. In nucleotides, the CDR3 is TGTGCCAGCAGCTTGGAGCGTGGCTTGGGGAACACTGAAGCTTTCTTT. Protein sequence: CASSLERGLGNTEAFF.

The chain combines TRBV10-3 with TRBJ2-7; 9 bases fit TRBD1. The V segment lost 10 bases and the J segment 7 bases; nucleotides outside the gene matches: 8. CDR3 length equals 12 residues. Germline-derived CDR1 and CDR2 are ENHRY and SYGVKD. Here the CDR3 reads CATSDRGLEQYF. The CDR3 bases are TGTGCCACCTCGGACAGGGGACTTGAGCAGTACTTC.